The clone carrying this TCR beta chain was counted ten times or more. Its antigen is currently unknown. The data are from a study of T cell repertoires in cytomegalovirus infection. Study findings and constraints: Accumulated public TCR beta family frequency recognized individuals carrying CMV together with the relevant HLA.

This CDR3 spans 13 amino acids. Germline assignment: CDR1 MNHEY and CDR2 SVGEGT. Between the trimmed V and J ends, which lost 6 bases and 7 bases, there was a span of 13 bases. TCRdb re-called the reads through MiXCR, storing one row per CDR3 protein. This sample carries about 180,000 distinct CDR3 sequences, about an eighth of them seen once, and the ten largest clones take 25% to 30%. The TCR was taken from a human donor in good health (CMV status not recorded). Some clones in this sample may be carry-over from other donors' samples. The chain is built from TRBV6-2 or TRBV6-3 and TRBJ2-1; D is unclear. The sample consisted of PBMCs. CDR3 amino acids: CASSPFLQNEQFF. Here the CDR3 DNA reads TGTGCCAGCAGCCCCTTCCTTCAGAATGAGCAGTTCTTC.